This is a list of T cell receptor beta chains from one sample in a study of blood T cell repertoires in COVID-19. Profiled with immunoSEQ multiplex PCR; TCRdb holds only in-frame clones, not every one. The sample comprises fewer than 15,000 clones, roughly 80% of which are singletons, and about 26% rests with the top ten. Material: peripheral blood. The receptors here all came from a human donor in a cohort sampled during active COVID-19. Each CDR3 is given with its conserved first and last residue. The D gene is left open where the match is weak. Only some rows state a clone size, as once, few, many or a class for expanded clones.

. TRBJ2-3 . 15 TRBV24-1 TGTGCCACCAGTCCGTTAGCGGTTAGGGTAGATACGCAGTATTTT CATSPLAVRVDTQYF
. TRBJ2-7 . 16 TRBV3-1/TRBV3-2 TGTGCCAGCAGCTTCTGGAGCGGAGTAAACAGCTACGAGCAGTACTTC CASSFWSGVNSYEQYF
. TRBJ2-3 . 13 TRBV7-3 TGTGCCAGCAGCAAGCAGGGAACAGATACGCAGTATTTT CASSKQGTDTQYF
. TRBJ2-1 TRBD1 14 TRBV29-1 TGCAGCGTTAGGGGGGAGACAGGGGGCAATGAGCAGTTCTTC CSVRGETGGNEQFF
. TRBJ2-7 TRBD1 13 TRBV10-3 TGTGCCATCAGTACGGACAGGGTCGAAGAGCAGTACTTC CAISTDRVEEQYF
few TRBJ1-5 TRBD1 14 TRBV28 TGTGCCAGCAGTCAAATCGACAGGGACGAGCCCCAGCATTTT CASSQIDRDEPQHF
. TRBJ2-1 . 14 TRBV13 TGTGCCAGCAGCTTAGCGGGTTCCTACAATGAGCAGTTCTTC CASSLAGSYNEQFF
. TRBJ2-3 . 14 TRBV28 TGTGCCAGCAGTTTGGTGGGAGTGACAGATACGCAGTATTTT CASSLVGVTDTQYF
once TRBJ2-5 TRBD2 15 TRBV5-4 TGTGCCAGCAGCTACGTGGCGGGAGGGCAAGAGACCCAGTACTTC CASSYVAGGQETQYF
once TRBJ2-1 TRBD2 15 TRBV6-5 TGTGCCAGCAGTCTACGGACTAGCGGGAGCACTGAGCAGTTCTTC CASSLRTSGSTEQFF
. TRBJ2-7 TRBD2 16 TRBV28 TGTGCCAGCAGTTCACGTCCGGGACTATTTATCGGCGAGCAGTACTTC CASSSRPGLFIGEQYF
. TRBJ2-7 . 11 TRBV7-9 TGTGCCAGCAGCTTAACTGGCGAGCAGTACTTC CASSLTGEQYF
. TRBJ1-5 TRBD1 15 TRBV10-3 TGTGCCATCAGTGAGTCAGGGACAGGGGTTCAGCCCCAGCATTTT CAISESGTGVQPQHF
. TRBJ2-2 TRBD2 17 TRBV28 TGTGCCAGCAGTGGGGACGGACTAGCGGGAGACACCGGGGAGCTGTTTTTT CASSGDGLAGDTGELFF
. TRBJ2-7 . 15 TRBV3-1/TRBV3-2 TGTGCCAGCAGCCAATCCTCGGGGAATACCTACGAGCAGTACTTC CASSQSSGNTYEQYF
. TRBJ2-7 . 15 TRBV11-3 TGTGCCAGCAGCTTTCGGGGTTCAAGCTCCTACGAGCAGTACTTC CASSFRGSSSYEQYF
. TRBJ1-5 . 14 TRBV3-1/TRBV3-2 TGTGCCAGCAGCCAAGTTTTAGGGGATCAGCCCCAGCATTTT CASSQVLGDQPQHF
. TRBJ1-5 . 15 TRBV18 TGTGCCAGCTCACCGGTACGGGAGGATAATCAGCCCCAGCATTTT CASSPVREDNQPQHF
. TRBJ1-4 TRBD1 16 TRBV6-6 TGTGCCAGCAGTAACAACAGGGGCGGGACTAATGAAAAACTGTTTTTT CASSNNRGGTNEKLFF
. TRBJ1-2 . 14 TRBV5-1 TGCGCCAGCAGCTTGGGAGCACTCGGTTATGGCTACACCTTC CASSLGALGYGYTF
. TRBJ2-4 . 12 TRBV7-3 TGTGCCAGCAGTTCAGACAGGAACATTCAGTACTTC CASSSDRNIQYF
. TRBJ1-5 . 14 TRBV6-2/TRBV6-3 TGTGCCAGCAGTTACTCTTATAGCAATCAGCCCCAGCATTTT CASSYSYSNQPQHF
. TRBJ2-2 TRBD2 14 TRBV28 TGTGCCGCGCTAGCGGGAGGACGGGCCGGGGAGCTGTTTTTT CAALAGGRAGELFF
. TRBJ2-7 TRBD2 16 TRBV30 TGTGCCTGGGCCGAGTCGTGGGAGGGCCCCCGGGACGAGCAGTACTTC CAWAESWEGPRDEQYF
. TRBJ2-3 TRBD1 14 TRBV4-3 TGCGCCAGCAGCAGGGACAGTATCACAGATACGCAGTATTTT CASSRDSITDTQYF
. TRBJ1-1 . 14 TRBV24-1 TGTGCCACCAGTGATTCCGAGATGAACACTGAAGCTTTCTTT CATSDSEMNTEAFF
. TRBJ1-6 TRBD1 16 TRBV7-2 TGTGCCAGCAGCCTACGGACAGGGGGCGTTGATTCACCCCTCCACTTT CASSLRTGGVDSPLHF
. TRBJ2-1 TRBD1 18 TRBV7-9 TGTGCCAGCATGCACCGGGACAGGGGCATCCCCTTGGGAAATGAGCAGTTCTTC CASMHRDRGIPLGNEQFF
large TRBJ1-5 . 13 TRBV27 TGTGCCAGCAGTCCGGCAGGGAATCAGCCCCAGCATTTT CASSPAGNQPQHF
. TRBJ1-5 TRBD1 15 TRBV19 TGTGCCAGTAGTATTAACAGGGGGAAGGGTCAGCCCCAGCATTTT CASSINRGKGQPQHF
. TRBJ1-4 . 18 TRBV11-2 TGTGCCAGCAGCTTAGATCCGAGGGGGTATGCAACTAATGAAAAACTGTTTTTT CASSLDPRGYATNEKLFF
. TRBJ2-7 TRBD1 14 TRBV7-2 TGTGCCAGCAGCGCACCCGGGACAGACTACGAGCAGTACTTC CASSAPGTDYEQYF
. TRBJ1-2 TRBD1 13 TRBV6-6 TGTGCCAGCAGTAGGGACAGGGGTTACGGCTACACCTTC CASSRDRGYGYTF
. TRBJ2-7 . 13 TRBV21-1 TGTGCCAGCAGCAAATATTCGTCTTACGAGCAGTACTTC CASSKYSSYEQYF
. TRBJ2-1 TRBD1 17 TRBV27 TGTGCCAGCAGTTCCACAGGGGGCGCACTAATTGTTAATGAGCAGTTCTTC CASSSTGGALIVNEQFF
. TRBJ1-6 TRBD1 13 TRBV7-9 TGTGCCAGCAGCCCCGGGACAGTTTCACCCCTCCACTTT CASSPGTVSPLHF
. TRBJ1-5 TRBD1 15 TRBV18 TGTGCCAGCTCACCAGGGACAGTTAGCAATCAGCCCCAGCATTTT CASSPGTVSNQPQHF
. TRBJ2-7 TRBD1 14 TRBV7-6 TGTGCCAGCAGCCTGGGGACAGGGGGAGTGGAGCAGTACTTC CASSLGTGGVEQYF
. TRBJ2-7 . 15 TRBV28 TGTGCCAGCAGAAAAGGTCAGAGCGGACCCTACGAGCAGTACTTC CASRKGQSGPYEQYF